The source of this T cell receptor beta chain is a study of identical twins. The study's findings and limits: There was more out-of-frame TCR alpha sharing in monozygotic twins than models estimated.

This clonotype occurred many times. What it binds is unknown. Using its own MiXCR run on the 5' RACE reads, TCRdb lists one record per CDR3 protein. The sample lists roughly 710,000 distinct CDR3 sequences, over 5% occurring once. From germline, CDR1 is MNHEY and CDR2 SMNVEV (reference sequence). The V gene lost 3 bases and the J gene lost 4 bases, with 15 bases spanning the gap. The CDR3 spans 15 residues. Sequenced: naive T cells sorted from blood. This clonotype was sampled from a young man in good health. The rearrangement uses TRBV27 and TRBJ1-2; D possibly corresponds to TRBD1 (5 bases). CDR3 in amino acids: CASSLSQTAIYGYTF. The DNA of the CDR3 is TGTGCCAGCAGTTTGAGCCAGACAGCCATCTATGGCTACACCTTC.